This paragraph reports one T cell receptor beta chain. The repertoire was sequenced with immunoSEQ multiplex PCR; TCRdb's copy has only in-frame clones and lacks some. The sample consists of under 90,000 clones, 92% of them appearing once. V lost 2 bases, J lost 5 bases, and 11 bases stayed unmatched. The CDR3 runs 17 residues. Germline V gives CDR1 MGHRA, CDR2 YSYEKL. The sample belongs to a study of technical replicates of blood from a handful of donors. The receptor was derived from a human donor in good health. The sample comprised T cells isolated from PBMCs. V is TRBV4-1 and J is TRBJ1-2; TRBD1 matches 10 bases. The chain's CDR3 is CASSQLLRDRGSYGYTF. Here the CDR3 DNA reads TGCGCCAGCAGCCAATTACTCCGGGACAGGGGAAGTTATGGCTACACCTTC.